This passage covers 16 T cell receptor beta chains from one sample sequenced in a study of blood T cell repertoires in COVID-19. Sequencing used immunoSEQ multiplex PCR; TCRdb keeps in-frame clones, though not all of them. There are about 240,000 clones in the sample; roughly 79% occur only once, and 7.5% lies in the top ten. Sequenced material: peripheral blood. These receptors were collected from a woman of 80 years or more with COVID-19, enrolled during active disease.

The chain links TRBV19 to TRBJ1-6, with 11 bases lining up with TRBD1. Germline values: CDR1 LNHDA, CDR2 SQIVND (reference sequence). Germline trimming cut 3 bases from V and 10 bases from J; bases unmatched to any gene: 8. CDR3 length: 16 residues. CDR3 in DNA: TGTGCCAGTAGTATCGGGACAGGGGGTCAAGGATCACCCCTCCACTTT. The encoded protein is CASSIGTGGQGSPLHF.

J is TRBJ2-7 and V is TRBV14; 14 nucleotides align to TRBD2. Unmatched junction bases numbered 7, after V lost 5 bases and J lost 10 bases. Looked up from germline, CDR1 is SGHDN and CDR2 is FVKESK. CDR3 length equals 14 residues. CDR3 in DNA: TGTGCCAGCAGCGAGACTAGCGGGAGGGCGAAACAGTACTTC. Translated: CASSETSGRAKQYF.

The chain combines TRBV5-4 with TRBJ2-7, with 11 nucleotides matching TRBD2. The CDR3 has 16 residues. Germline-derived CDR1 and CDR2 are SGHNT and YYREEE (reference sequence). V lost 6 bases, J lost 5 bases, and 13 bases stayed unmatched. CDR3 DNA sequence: TGTGCCAGCAACCCCAGGGGACTAGCGGACCCCAACGAGCAGTACTTC. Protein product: CASNPRGLADPNEQYF.

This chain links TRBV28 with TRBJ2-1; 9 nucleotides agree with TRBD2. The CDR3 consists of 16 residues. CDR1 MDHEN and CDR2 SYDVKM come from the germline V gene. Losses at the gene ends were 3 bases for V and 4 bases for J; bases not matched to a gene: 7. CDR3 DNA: TGTGCCAGCAGTTTGGTGACTAGCGGAGGTTACAATGAGCAGTTCTTC. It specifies CASSLVTSGGYNEQFF.

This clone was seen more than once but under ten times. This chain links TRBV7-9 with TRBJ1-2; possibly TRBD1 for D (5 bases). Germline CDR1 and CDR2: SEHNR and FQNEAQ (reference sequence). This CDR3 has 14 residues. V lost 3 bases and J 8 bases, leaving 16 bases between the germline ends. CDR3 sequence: CASSFPPDRGGYTF. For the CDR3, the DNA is TGTGCCAGCAGCTTCCCCCCCGACAGAGGCGGCTACACCTTC.

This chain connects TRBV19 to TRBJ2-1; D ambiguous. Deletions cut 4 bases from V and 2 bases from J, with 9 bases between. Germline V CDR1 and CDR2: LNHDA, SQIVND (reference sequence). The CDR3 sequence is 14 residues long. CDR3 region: CASSKTPTYNEQFF. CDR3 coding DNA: TGTGCCAGTAGTAAGACACCGACCTACAATGAGCAGTTCTTC.

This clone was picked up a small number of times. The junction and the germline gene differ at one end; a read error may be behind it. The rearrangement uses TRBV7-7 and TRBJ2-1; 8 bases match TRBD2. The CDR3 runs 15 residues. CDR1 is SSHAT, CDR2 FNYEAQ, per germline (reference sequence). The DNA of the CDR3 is TGTGCTAGCAGCCATACGGGGGGGCCTAACAATGAGCAGTTCTTC. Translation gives CASSHTGGPNNEQFF.

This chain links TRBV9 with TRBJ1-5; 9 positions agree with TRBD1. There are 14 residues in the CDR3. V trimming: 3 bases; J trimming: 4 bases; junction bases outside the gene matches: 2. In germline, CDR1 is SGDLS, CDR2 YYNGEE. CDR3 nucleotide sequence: TGTGCCAGCAGCGCCGGACAGGGGAATCAGCCCCAGCATTTT. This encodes CASSAGQGNQPQHF.

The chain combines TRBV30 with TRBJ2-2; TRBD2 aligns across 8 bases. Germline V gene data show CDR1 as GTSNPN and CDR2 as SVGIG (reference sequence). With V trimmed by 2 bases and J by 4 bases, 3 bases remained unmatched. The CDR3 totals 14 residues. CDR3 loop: CAWSTGGGTGELFF. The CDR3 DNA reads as TGTGCCTGGAGTACGGGGGGGGGCACCGGGGAGCTGTTTTTT.

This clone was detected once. This CDR3 reads CASSYGGRSNTEAFF. The CDR3 DNA sequence: TGTGCCAGCAGTTACGGAGGGCGGTCGAACACTGAAGCTTTCTTT. J is TRBJ1-1 and V is TRBV6-5; D is uncertain. CDR3 length equals 15 residues. Germline loops: CDR1 MNHEY, CDR2 SVGAGI. Trimming pared 2 bases from V and 1 base from J, leaving 11 bases between.

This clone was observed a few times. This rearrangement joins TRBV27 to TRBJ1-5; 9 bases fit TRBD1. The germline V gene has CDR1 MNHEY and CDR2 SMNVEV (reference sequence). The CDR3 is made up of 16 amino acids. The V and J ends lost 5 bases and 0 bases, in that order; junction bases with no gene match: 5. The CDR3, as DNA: TGTGCCAGCAGTAGGGGGACAGGGAATAGCAATCAGCCCCAGCATTTT. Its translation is CASSRGTGNSNQPQHF.

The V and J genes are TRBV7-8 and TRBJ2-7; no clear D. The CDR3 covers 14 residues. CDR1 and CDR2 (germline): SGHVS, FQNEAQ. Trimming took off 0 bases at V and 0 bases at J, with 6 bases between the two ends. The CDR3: CASSLASGSYEQYF. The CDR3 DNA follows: TGTGCCAGCAGCTTAGCGTCGGGCTCCTACGAGCAGTACTTC.

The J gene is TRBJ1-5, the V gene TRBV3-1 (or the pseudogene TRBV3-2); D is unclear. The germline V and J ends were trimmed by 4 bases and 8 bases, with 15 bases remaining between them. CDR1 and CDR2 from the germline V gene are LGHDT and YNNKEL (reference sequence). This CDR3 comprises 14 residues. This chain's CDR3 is CASSPGEGRKPQHF. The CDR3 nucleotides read TGTGCCAGCAGCCCCGGGGAGGGCCGAAAGCCCCAGCATTTT.

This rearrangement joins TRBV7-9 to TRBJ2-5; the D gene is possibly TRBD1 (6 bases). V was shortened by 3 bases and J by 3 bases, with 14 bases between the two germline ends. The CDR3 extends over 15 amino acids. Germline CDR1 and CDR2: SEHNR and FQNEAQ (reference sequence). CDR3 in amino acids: CASSFPYGTKETQYF. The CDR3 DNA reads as TGTGCCAGCAGCTTCCCTTATGGGACAAAAGAGACCCAGTACTTC.

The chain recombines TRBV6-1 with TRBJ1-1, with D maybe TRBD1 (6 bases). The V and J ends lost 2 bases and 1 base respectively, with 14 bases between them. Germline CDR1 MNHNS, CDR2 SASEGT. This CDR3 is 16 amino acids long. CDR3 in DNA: TGTGCCAGCAGTGAAAGCCTGTGGGGACAGAACACTGAAGCTTTCTTT. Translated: CASSESLWGQNTEAFF.

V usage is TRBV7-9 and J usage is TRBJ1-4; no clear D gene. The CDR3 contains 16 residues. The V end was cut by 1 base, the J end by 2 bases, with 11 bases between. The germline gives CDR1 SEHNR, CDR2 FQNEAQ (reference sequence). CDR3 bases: TGTGCCAGCAGCTTAGAAGTTATACGGACTAATGAAAAACTGTTTTTT. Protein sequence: CASSLEVIRTNEKLFF.